Shown below are 17 T cell receptor beta chains from a single sample sequenced in a study of blood T cell repertoires in COVID-19. The method was immunoSEQ multiplex PCR; TCRdb's version includes in-frame clones alone and lacks a portion of them. The profile covers 90,000 to 110,000 clones, with around four fifths appearing a single time and just under 20% taken by the ten largest. Sequencing was carried out using peripheral blood. The receptor set was obtained from a woman between 70 and 85 years old with acute or convalescent COVID-19.

The genes are TRBV6-6 and TRBJ1-4; D is possibly TRBD1 (6 bases). Trimming removed 5 bases at V and 3 bases at J, with 19 bases between. This CDR3 is built from 17 residues. Germline CDR1 reads MNHNY; CDR2 reads SVGAGI (reference sequence). As DNA, the CDR3 is TGTGCCAGCAGTCTCCGAGGCTCAGCAGGGGCTAATGAAAAACTGTTTTTT. Translated: CASSLRGSAGANEKLFF.

The chain recombines TRBV9 with TRBJ2-7; D gene uncertain. The V and J ends lost 4 bases and 3 bases respectively, with 11 bases between them. The CDR3 consists of 13 residues. CDR1 is SGDLS and CDR2 is YYNGEE in the germline V gene. As DNA, the CDR3 is TGTGCCAGCAGCCCTAACGCCGGCTACGAGCAGTACTTC. Its translation is CASSPNAGYEQYF.

The chain uses TRBV5-4 and TRBJ1-1; D is uncertain. This CDR3 is built from 14 residues. Trimming shortened V by 4 bases and J by 6 bases, and 16 bases separated the two germline ends. Germline lookup yields CDR1 SGHNT and CDR2 YYREEE (reference sequence). CDR3 residues: CASSNSAGVPEAFF. In DNA form, the CDR3 reads TGTGCCAGCAGCAATTCAGCCGGGGTCCCTGAAGCTTTCTTT.

This chain uses TRBV2 with TRBJ1-1; the D gene is possibly TRBD1 (5 bases). V lost 7 bases, J lost 2 bases, and 11 bases lay in between. The V gene's germline CDR1 is SNHLY and CDR2 FYNNEI. The CDR3 extends over 13 amino acids. CDR3 region: CASMIQVNTEAFF. In DNA, the CDR3 is TGTGCCAGCATGATACAGGTAAACACTGAAGCTTTCTTT.

The V and J genes are TRBV24-1 and TRBJ1-6; D not certain. V was trimmed by 6 bases and J by 0 bases, leaving 8 bases between them. Germline CDR1 is KGHDR and CDR2 is SFDVKD. This CDR3 region has 15 residues. CDR3: CATSSGSSYNSPLHF. Here the CDR3 DNA reads TGTGCCACCAGTTCCGGGAGCTCCTATAATTCACCCCTCCACTTT.

The V gene is TRBV12-3 or TRBV12-4, the J gene TRBJ1-1; D uncertain. The CDR3 has 13 amino acids. V dropped 5 bases and J dropped 6 bases, with 13 bases sitting between them. The CDR3 DNA sequence: TGTGCCAGCAGTCAAGACGACACCGCTGAAGCTTTCTTT. Translating gives CASSQDDTAEAFF.

V gene TRBV5-6 combines with J gene TRBJ2-7; TRBD1 agrees at 9 bases. V shed 2 bases and J 4 bases; nucleotides not matched to a gene: 7. The CDR3 runs to 15 residues. CDR1 and CDR2 from the germline V gene are SGHDT and YYEEEE. Here the CDR3 reads CASSFQGTGPYEQYF. CDR3 sequence (DNA): TGTGCCAGCAGCTTTCAGGGGACAGGGCCGTACGAGCAGTACTTC.

The CDR3 protein is CSVESESYGYTF. The CDR3 DNA reads TGCAGCGTTGAATCGGAGTCCTATGGCTACACCTTC. The genes are TRBV29-1 and TRBJ1-2, with D unresolved. The ends were cut back, 2 bases at V and 4 bases at J, with 8 bases in the middle. Germline CDR1 SQVTM, CDR2 ANQGSEA. This CDR3 has 12 amino acids.

V and J are TRBV3-1 (or the pseudogene TRBV3-2) and TRBJ2-2, with 11 bases that match TRBD2. Germline CDR1 LGHDT, CDR2 YNNKEL (reference sequence). V lost 4 bases, J lost 6 bases, and 10 bases stayed unmatched. The CDR3 extends over 17 amino acids. CDR3 DNA: TGTGCCAGCAGCCTGTTTAGCGGGGGGGCCTTTCCCGGGGAGCTGTTTTTT. It translates to CASSLFSGGAFPGELFF.

This clone has only one observation. This rearrangement joins TRBV19 to TRBJ2-1, with D tentatively TRBD1 (5 bases). Germline-derived CDR1 and CDR2 are LNHDA and SQIVND (reference sequence). Between the trimmed V and J ends, which lost 4 bases and 7 bases, there was a span of 11 bases. The CDR3 is 13 residues long. Written as DNA, the CDR3 is TGTGCCAGTAGTACCGGAACAGGTAATGAGCAGTTCTTC. It encodes CASSTGTGNEQFF.

The chain links TRBV9 to TRBJ1-6; TRBD1 matches 10 bases. Losses at the gene ends were 4 bases for V and 10 bases for J; bases not matched to a gene: 5. The CDR3 spans 14 residues. Germline CDR1 SGDLS, CDR2 YYNGEE. The CDR3 DNA follows: TGTGCCAGCAGCCCACGGACAGGGGGATCACCCCTCCACTTT. It codes for CASSPRTGGSPLHF.

A word on this clone: Other nucleotide sequences in the sample specify the same CDR3. CDR3 in DNA: TGTGCCAGCAGTGAGCAGGGGGCATATGGCTACACCTTC. Its protein is CASSEQGAYGYTF. J is TRBJ1-2 and V is TRBV2, with 8 nucleotides matching TRBD1. The CDR3 runs to 13 residues. Germline V gene lookup returns CDR1 SNHLY and CDR2 FYNNEI. The ends lost 3 bases at V and 5 bases at J; junction bases unmatched: 2.

The chain recombines TRBV6-5 with TRBJ1-5, with TRBD1 matching over 9 bases. J gave up 3 bases and V 11 bases, and 5 bases lay outside the gene matches. Germline V CDR1 and CDR2: MNHEY, SVGAGI. The CDR3 is made up of 13 amino acids. The chain's CDR3 is CAAGQGPNQPQHF. DNA of the CDR3: TGTGCCGCGGGACAGGGTCCCAATCAGCCCCAGCATTTT.

The chain employs TRBV6-2 or TRBV6-3 and TRBJ1-6; perhaps TRBD1 as D (6 bases). Deletions cut 4 bases from V and 4 bases from J, with 14 bases between. The germline V gene encodes CDR1 MNHEY and CDR2 SVGEGT. This CDR3 region has 16 residues. Here the CDR3 DNA reads TGTGCCAGCAGTTTACAGGGTTGGGAATATAATTCACCCCTCCACTTT. This translates into CASSLQGWEYNSPLHF.

The chain joins TRBV10-2 to TRBJ2-1; TRBD1 aligns across 9 bases. V lost 5 bases and J lost 4; bases outside the gene matches: 9. The CDR3 is 16 residues long. The V gene's germline CDR1 is WSHSY and CDR2 SAAADI. The CDR3 protein is CASSPRTGARYNEQFF. The CDR3 DNA follows: TGCGCCAGCAGTCCGCGGACAGGGGCGAGGTACAATGAGCAGTTCTTC.

V usage is TRBV5-1 and J usage is TRBJ2-5; weak D call: TRBD2 (6 bases). The V gene's germline CDR1 is SGHRS and CDR2 YFSETQ. Trimming took off 0 bases at V and 5 bases at J, with 11 bases between the two ends. The CDR3 has 14 residues. The CDR3 sequence: CASSLAGSGETQYF. CDR3 nucleotides: TGCGCCAGCAGCTTGGCCGGGAGCGGGGAGACCCAGTACTTC.

V and J are TRBV5-4 and TRBJ1-1; 7 bases are a match to TRBD1. The J segment lost 8 bases and the V segment lost 4 bases, leaving 11 bases of the junction unmatched. The CDR3 is 14 amino acids. In germline, CDR1 is SGHNT, CDR2 YYREEE (reference sequence). CDR3 amino acids: CASSLQTGLTEAFF. The DNA for the CDR3 is TGTGCCAGCAGCCTTCAGACAGGGCTTACCGAAGCTTTCTTT.